This T cell receptor (beta chain) was found in a study of T-cell reconstitution after alpha-beta-depleted transplantation in children. The library targeted TCRbeta and was prepared with unique molecular identifiers. TCRdb ran MiXCR on the PCR reads and lists one entry per CDR3 protein. The sample has about 540,000 distinct CDR3 sequences, roughly 18% seen once; the top ten hold 3% to 3.5%. This CDR3 has 14 residues. Trimming stripped 4 bases from V and 2 bases from J, with 12 bases between. CDR1 SGHRS and CDR2 YFSETQ come from the germline V gene. The source was PBMCs from the stem cell graft donor, collected from the stem cell graft. The chain uses TRBV5-1 and TRBJ1-2, with D possibly matching TRBD1 (5 bases). This TCR was recovered from a human donor who donated a stem cell graft to a child with acute lymphoblastic leukemia. The CDR3 DNA sequence: TGCGCCAGCAGCCCCCCCGCAGGGAACTATGGCTACACCTTC. It translates to CASSPPAGNYGYTF. Variable domain in full (rest from reference TRBV5-1 and TRBJ1-2): KAGVTQTPRYLIKTRGQQVTLSCSPISGHRSVSWYQQTPGQGLQFLFEYFSETQRNKGNFPGRFSGRQFSNSRSEMNVSTLELGDSALYLCASSPPAGNYGYTFGSGTRLTVV.